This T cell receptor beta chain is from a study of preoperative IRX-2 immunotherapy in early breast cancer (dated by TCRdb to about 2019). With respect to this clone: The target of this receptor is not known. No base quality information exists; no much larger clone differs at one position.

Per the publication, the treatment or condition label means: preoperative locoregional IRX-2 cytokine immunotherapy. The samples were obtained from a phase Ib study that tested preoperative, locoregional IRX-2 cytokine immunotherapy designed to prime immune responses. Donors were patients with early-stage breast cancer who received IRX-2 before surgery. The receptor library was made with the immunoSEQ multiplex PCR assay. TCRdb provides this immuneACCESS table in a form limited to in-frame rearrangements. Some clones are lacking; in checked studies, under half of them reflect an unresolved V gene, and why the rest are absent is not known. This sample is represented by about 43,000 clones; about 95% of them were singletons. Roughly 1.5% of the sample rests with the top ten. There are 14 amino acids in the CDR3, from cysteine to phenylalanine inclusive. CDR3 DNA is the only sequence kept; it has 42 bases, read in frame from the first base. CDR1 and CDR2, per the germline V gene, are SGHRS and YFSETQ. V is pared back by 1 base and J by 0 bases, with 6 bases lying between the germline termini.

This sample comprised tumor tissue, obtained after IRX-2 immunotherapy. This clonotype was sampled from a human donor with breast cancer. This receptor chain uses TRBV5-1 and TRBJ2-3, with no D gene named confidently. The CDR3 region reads CASSLSASTDTQYF. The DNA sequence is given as TGCGCCAGCAGCTTGTCGGCTAGCACAGATACGCAGTATTTT.